One and the same sample provided the 24 T cell receptor beta chains below, sequenced in a study of immune cell composition in non-small cell lung cancer (dated by TCRdb to the late 2010s). Non-adjacent lung tissue from the same patient, taken as far from the tumour as possible and at least 3 cm away, was used for the normal lung samples. The library was made by the immunoSEQ multiplex PCR assay. The table comes from immuneACCESS by way of TCRdb, which keeps in-frame sequences with V and J called. Part of the clones is missing from these tables; in studies checked, under half for an unresolved V gene and the rest for unknown reasons. Across this sample there are roughly 9,500 clones, with 60% to 85% seen only once. In total, the top ten clones hold roughly 13% of the sample. The sequencing sample was made of non-adjacent lung tissue. The receptor set was obtained from a human donor with non-small cell lung cancer.

In this sample, this clone turned up once. The CDR3 region has the DNA TGCGCCAGCAGCTTGGGGGGCAGAACCACAGATACGCAGTATTTT. Translated, it gives CASSLGGRTTDTQYF. J is TRBJ2-3 and V is TRBV5-1, with D perhaps matching TRBD1 (5 bases). The germline CDR1 and CDR2 sequences are SGHRS and YFSETQ. This CDR3 spans 15 amino acids. Trimming cost V 0 bases and J 2 bases, with 10 bases left between them.

The chain joins TRBV4-2 to TRBJ2-7; the D gene is possibly TRBD2 (6 bases). V lost 0 bases and J 7 bases, leaving 22 bases between the germline ends. The germline gives CDR1 LGHNA, CDR2 YNFKEQ. The CDR3 has 17 residues. CDR3 amino acids: CASSQDPQAGYLWEQYF. CDR3 nucleotide sequence: TGTGCCAGCAGCCAAGATCCCCAGGCGGGATACCTTTGGGAGCAGTACTTC.

The chain carries TRBV10-2 and TRBJ1-6, with D unclear. CDR1 WSHSY and CDR2 SAAADI come from the germline V gene. V shed 8 bases and J shed 8 bases, with 10 bases lying between them. CDR3 length: 12 residues. This CDR3 reads CASRSGDSPLHF. For the CDR3, the DNA is TGCGCCAGCCGGTCAGGAGATTCACCCCTCCACTTT.

The chain combines TRBV19 with TRBJ2-1, with 9 bases identical to TRBD1. This CDR3 contains 14 residues. V trimming: 4 bases; J trimming: 9 bases; junction bases outside the gene matches: 7. CDR1 and CDR2 from the germline V gene are LNHDA and SQIVND (reference sequence). CDR3 sequence reads: CASSKWDRVGEQFF. CDR3 DNA: TGTGCCAGTAGTAAATGGGACAGGGTGGGTGAGCAGTTCTTC.

V gene TRBV7-9 combines with J gene TRBJ2-1, with 16 bases identical to TRBD2. Germline CDR1 SEHNR, CDR2 FQNEAQ (reference sequence). The junction had 7 bases not matched to a gene; V was cut back by 5 bases and J by 12 bases. The CDR3 sequence is 15 residues long. This CDR3 is CASSQGTSGRASQFF. The DNA of the CDR3 is TGTGCCAGCAGCCAGGGGACTAGCGGGAGGGCGTCGCAGTTCTTC.

J is TRBJ2-2 and V is TRBV11-3, with D perhaps TRBD2 (7 bases). This CDR3 has 16 amino acids. CDR1 is SGHNT, CDR2 YENEEA, per germline. V lost 1 base and J 2 bases, leaving 11 bases between the germline ends. The CDR3 bases are TGTGCCAGCAGCTTAGCGGGGGGCTTTAACACCGGGGAGCTGTTTTTT. Its protein product is CASSLAGGFNTGELFF.

The rearrangement joins TRBV5-1 to TRBJ1-5, with D tentatively TRBD1 (5 bases). The CDR3 spans 16 residues. V was clipped by 5 bases and J by 2 bases, with 17 bases between them. CDR1 and CDR2 (germline): SGHRS, YFSETQ. In DNA, the CDR3 is TGCGCCAGCAGTTTAGGGGAGGGAGGGGGCAATCAGCCCCAGCATTTT. This codes for CASSLGEGGGNQPQHF.

The rearrangement joins TRBV4-2 to TRBJ1-4; D is unclear. The CDR3 spans 14 residues. V lost 2 bases and J 5 bases, leaving 9 bases between the germline ends. Germline loops: CDR1 LGHNA, CDR2 YNFKEQ. The CDR3: CASSQLDVNEKLFF. CDR3 nucleotides: TGTGCCAGCAGCCAACTGGACGTGAATGAAAAACTGTTTTTT.

The gene calls are TRBV7-2 and TRBJ2-7; 7 nucleotides align to TRBD1. The V gene's germline CDR1 is SGHTA and CDR2 FQGNSA. V dropped 4 bases and J dropped 5; count of bases not matched to a gene: 11. The CDR3 has 15 amino acids. The CDR3 is CASSSAMTGTHEQYF. The CDR3 DNA follows: TGTGCCAGCAGCTCAGCCATGACAGGGACCCACGAGCAGTACTTC.

The V and J genes are TRBV5-1 and TRBJ2-3, with D unclear. Per germline, CDR1 SGHRS and CDR2 YFSETQ. There are 14 residues in the CDR3. Trimming left V 6 bases short and J 3 bases short, with 14 bases between. The CDR3 DNA reads as TGCGCCAGCATGAGTAGAGAGGAGACAGATACGCAGTATTTT. Encoded protein: CASMSREETDTQYF.

The chain joins TRBV27 to TRBJ1-2, with D tentatively TRBD1 (6 bases). V gave up 3 bases and J gave up 8 bases, with 16 bases separating them. CDR3 size: 14 residues. CDR1 is MNHEY, CDR2 SMNVEV, per germline (reference sequence). The CDR3 is CASSFRAGERGYTF. Here the CDR3 DNA reads TGTGCCAGCAGTTTTCGCGCAGGGGAACGCGGCTACACCTTC.

This clone has only a few counts. This chain joins TRBV6-6 and TRBJ1-1, with a weak D call TRBD1 (5 bases). V was cut by 7 bases and J by 3 bases, with 6 bases left in between. The CDR3 covers 11 residues. From germline, CDR1 is MNHNY and CDR2 SVGAGI (reference sequence). The CDR3 is CASKGHTEAFF. For the CDR3, the DNA is TGTGCCAGCAAGGGGCACACTGAAGCTTTCTTT.

The CDR3 nucleotides read TGTGCCAATCGGGGGGGCGACCAAGCAACTAATGAAAAACTGTTTTTT. This translates into CANRGGDQATNEKLFF. The V gene is TRBV19, the J gene TRBJ1-4, with D perhaps TRBD1 (6 bases). The V end lost 10 bases, the J end lost 0 bases, and 18 bases lay between the germline ends. Germline assignment: CDR1 LNHDA and CDR2 SQIVND (reference sequence). The CDR3 is made up of 16 amino acids.

The V and J genes are TRBV7-9 and TRBJ1-6, with a possible D match to TRBD1 (5 bases). The germline V and J ends were trimmed by 3 bases and 8 bases, with 17 bases remaining between them. The CDR3 contains 16 residues. Germline V gene lookup returns CDR1 SEHNR and CDR2 FQNEAQ (reference sequence). This chain's CDR3 is CASSLSGLVRHSPLHF. CDR3 bases: TGTGCCAGCAGCTTGTCGGGACTCGTTAGGCATTCACCCCTCCACTTT.

The CDR3 coding sequence is TGCGCCAGCAGCACGGGACAGGGACCCACCTACGAGCAGTACTTC. Its translation: CASSTGQGPTYEQYF. The chain has TRBV5-1 and TRBJ2-7; the match to TRBD1 covers 9 bases. The V gene end was trimmed by 4 bases and the J gene end by 2 bases; junction bases not matched to a gene: 7. Germline values: CDR1 SGHRS, CDR2 YFSETQ. The CDR3 sequence is 15 residues long. The full variable domain, in which reference TRBV5-1 and TRBJ2-7 provide the parts outside the CDR3, is KAGVTQTPRYLIKTRGQQVTLSCSPISGHRSVSWYQQTPGQGLQFLFEYFSETQRNKGNFPGRFSGRQFSNSRSEMNVSTLELGDSALYLCASSTGQGPTYEQYFGPGTRLTVT.

J is TRBJ1-2 and V is TRBV6-1, with D hard to call. CDR1 MNHNS and CDR2 SASEGT come from the germline V gene. CDR3 size: 15 residues. With 2 bases removed from V and 3 bases from J, the gap between germline ends came to 13 bases. This CDR3 is CASSENQLTYYGYTF. The DNA of the CDR3 is TGTGCCAGCAGTGAAAACCAGCTGACTTACTATGGCTACACCTTC.

The CDR3 reads CSIGGPVEAFF. CDR3 nucleotides: TGCAGCATTGGAGGGCCCGTCGAGGCTTTCTTT. The chain couples TRBV29-1 to TRBJ1-1; D is ambiguous. The germline gives CDR1 SQVTM, CDR2 ANQGSEA. The CDR3 has 11 amino acids. With 8 bases removed from V and 11 bases from J, the gap between germline ends came to 18 bases. Based on the CDR3 plus reference TRBV29-1 and TRBJ1-1, the full variable domain is SAVISQKPSRDICQRGTSLTIQCQVDSQVTMMFWYRQQPGQSLTLIATANQGSEATYESGFVIDKFPISRPNLTFSTLTVSNMSPEDSSIYLCSIGGPVEAFFGQGTRLTVV.

The V call is TRBV27, the J call TRBJ1-6; weak D call: TRBD1 (5 bases). CDR1 MNHEY and CDR2 SMNVEV come from the germline V gene (reference sequence). The CDR3 covers 15 residues. CDR3 loop: CATAGRGLYNSPLHF. CDR3 nucleotides: TGTGCGACCGCGGGACGGGGACTATATAATTCACCCCTCCACTTT.

V gene TRBV18 combines with J gene TRBJ1-2; D unresolved. Germline V gene lookup returns CDR1 KGHSH and CDR2 LQKENI. This CDR3 region has 14 residues. The V end was cut by 3 bases, the J end by 1 base, with 9 bases between. The DNA of the CDR3 is TGTGCCAGCTCACCCCTGGGATTTAACTATGGCTACACCTTC. As protein: CASSPLGFNYGYTF.

This chain uses TRBV29-1 with TRBJ1-4; possibly TRBD1 for D (6 bases). Germline CDR1 reads SQVTM; CDR2 reads ANQGSEA. The CDR3 runs to 13 residues. Trimming cost V 7 bases and J 1 base, with 10 bases left between them. The CDR3 nucleotides are TGCAGCGCGGCGACAGGAACTAATGAAAAACTGTTTTTT. Amino acids: CSAATGTNEKLFF. Full variable domain (missing parts from reference TRBV29-1 and TRBJ1-4): SAVISQKPSRDICQRGTSLTIQCQVDSQVTMMFWYRQQPGQSLTLIATANQGSEATYESGFVIDKFPISRPNLTFSTLTVSNMSPEDSSIYLCSAATGTNEKLFFGSGTQLSVL.

The rearrangement links TRBV6-1 to TRBJ1-2; D call uncertain. CDR3 size: 15 residues. Per germline, CDR1 MNHNS and CDR2 SASEGT. V was shortened by 5 bases and J by 4 bases, with 17 bases between the two germline ends. CDR3 DNA: TGTGCCAGCAGTCAAAGGACCCGGAACATCTATGGCTACACCTTC. Its translation: CASSQRTRNIYGYTF.

This sequence joins TRBV6-5 and TRBJ2-1; 7 bases match TRBD2. This CDR3 is 15 amino acids long. V gave up 6 bases and J gave up 10 bases; unmatched junction bases: 15. The V gene's germline CDR1 is MNHEY and CDR2 SVGAGI. The CDR3 bases are TGTGCCAGCAGACGGACCACTAGCGACTTCAGGGAGCAGTTCTTC. Translated, it gives CASRRTTSDFREQFF.

The rearrangement joins TRBV15 to TRBJ2-3; D possibly matches TRBD1 or TRBD2 (6 bases each). CDR3 length: 13 residues. Germline V gene lookup returns CDR1 LNHNV and CDR2 YYDKDF (reference sequence). Written as DNA, the CDR3 is TGTGCGACTAGGGGGTTCAGCACAGATACGCAGTATTTT. Protein sequence: CATRGFSTDTQYF.

This clone was picked up a small number of times. The chain couples TRBV7-3 to TRBJ2-6; perhaps TRBD2 as D (5 bases). Per the germline V gene, CDR1 is SGHTA and CDR2 is FQGTGA. The CDR3 is 13 residues long. The V gene lost 5 bases and the J gene lost 6 bases, with 8 bases spanning the gap. The CDR3 nucleotides read TGTGCCAGCAGCGGGCTAGCGGCCAACGTCCTGACTTTC. Protein: CASSGLAANVLTF.